The 20 T cell receptor beta chains listed next were all sequenced from one sample in a study of tumor-infiltrating lymphocytes in primary liver carcinoma. A constant-region primer served to make TCR beta cDNA from roughly 540 ng total RNA. Three rounds of nested multiplex PCR with slightly modified ARM-PCR produced TCR beta libraries. The first two PCR rounds used TRBV1-TRBV30 primers with a Cbeta primer, approximately 10 cycles each. TCRdb recomputed calls from the multiplex PCR reads with MiXCR, one row per CDR3 protein. The table records almost 200,000 distinct CDR3 sequences, about 61% of them present only once. For blood RNA, unsorted whole blood served as the source, and germline DNA was extracted too. The specimen was peripheral blood. All receptors derive from a woman aged 55-69 years with primary liver carcinoma and hepatitis B virus infection.

The table lists this clonotype with many counts. The chain employs TRBV14 and TRBJ1-5; D might be TRBD1 (5 bases). V was clipped by 5 bases and J by 9 bases, with 14 bases between them. Germline V gene lookup returns CDR1 SGHDN and CDR2 FVKESK. The CDR3 runs to 13 residues. The CDR3 protein is CASSRQSEGPQHF. CDR3 nucleotide sequence: TGTGCCAGCAGCAGACAGAGCGAAGGGCCCCAGCATTTT.

The table lists this clonotype with a count of one. An end of the junction does not agree with germline; a read error may underlie this. The chain couples TRBV4-1 to TRBJ2-5, with 9 bases aligning to TRBD1. The CDR3 is 14 residues long. The germline CDR1 and CDR2 sequences are MGHRA and YSYEKL. The CDR3 region is CTSRRTGGAEAQYF. The CDR3 DNA reads as TGCACCAGCAGACGAACAGGGGGCGCCGAGGCCCAGTACTTC.

Only a few counts were recorded for this clonotype. A much larger clone lies a single base off, so this may be a read error. This rearrangement joins TRBV4-1 to TRBJ1-3; TRBD1 might be the D (5 bases). The CDR3 spans 13 residues. Between the trimmed V and J ends, which lost 5 bases and 4 bases, there was a span of 9 bases. CDR1 and CDR2 (germline): MGHRA, YSYEKL. This CDR3 reads CASSIHRGNTIYF. For the CDR3, the DNA is TGCGCCAGCAGCATCCACAGGGGAAACACCATATATTTT.

Worth noting for this clonotype: Because the CDR3 is missing its conserved closing phenylalanine or tryptophan, this is likely a read error. The chain employs TRBV6-6 and TRBJ2-7; D might be TRBD1 (6 bases). With 0 bases removed from V and 3 bases from J, the gap between germline ends came to 12 bases. The CDR3 length is 15 residues. Germline loops: CDR1 MNHNY, CDR2 SVGAGI (reference sequence). The CDR3 sequence: CASSYSTETGYEQYL. The CDR3 DNA sequence: TGTGCCAGCAGTTACTCGACGGAGACAGGCTACGAGCAGTACCTC.

V gene TRBV5-6 combines with J gene TRBJ1-2; D is perhaps TRBD1 (5 bases). This CDR3 region has 14 residues. CDR1 SGHDT and CDR2 YYEEEE come from the germline V gene. Trimming removed 5 bases at V and 7 bases at J, with 18 bases between. In nucleotides, the CDR3 is TGTGCCAGCAGTCCAGAGACAGCTGGGAGTGGCTACACCTTC. It is translated as CASSPETAGSGYTF.

The V call is TRBV28, the J call TRBJ2-2; 7 nucleotides agree with TRBD1. Germline lookup yields CDR1 MDHEN and CDR2 SYDVKM. CDR3 length: 15 amino acids. The junction had 8 bases not matched to a gene; V was cut back by 6 bases and J by 4 bases. Written as DNA, the CDR3 is TGTGCCAGCAGGGGATCGACAGGGACCACCGGGGAGCTGTTTTTT. It specifies CASRGSTGTTGELFF.

This clonotype was counted ten times or more. The rearrangement links TRBV29-1 to TRBJ1-1; D gene ambiguous. Between the trimmed V and J ends, which lost 7 bases and 3 bases, there was a span of 12 bases. Germline V CDR1 and CDR2: SQVTM, ANQGSEA. This CDR3 region has 12 residues. This chain's CDR3 is CSGTIGDTEAFF. CDR3 in DNA: TGCAGCGGGACCATAGGCGACACTGAAGCTTTCTTT.

Of note for this clonotype: A much bigger clone sits one base away, suggesting this may be a read error. V gene TRBV5-1 combines with J gene TRBJ2-1, with a possible D match to TRBD2 (6 bases). Germline V gene data show CDR1 as SGHRS and CDR2 as YFSETQ. The CDR3 is 18 amino acids. Between the trimmed V and J ends, which lost 0 bases and 4 bases, there was a span of 20 bases. The CDR3 region has the DNA TGCGCCAGCAGCTTGGAGGCTAGCAGGAGGGCCCTATACAATGAGCAGTTCTTC. It encodes CASSLEASRRALYNEQFF.

In the case of this clonotype: No conserved phenylalanine or tryptophan is present at the end of the CDR3, so a read error is the likely explanation. This sequence joins TRBV11-3 and TRBJ1-2; D remains unclear. The CDR3 length is 12 residues. Germline V lookup: CDR1 SGHNT, CDR2 YENEEA. Deletions cut 5 bases from V and 8 bases from J, with 12 bases between. Here the CDR3 DNA reads TGTGCCAGCAGCCAAACGGATAGGGGCTACACCTTA. Protein product: CASSQTDRGYTL.

The chain joins TRBV12-3 or TRBV12-4 to TRBJ1-1; possibly TRBD1 for D (5 bases). CDR3 length: 13 residues. Trimming removed 3 bases from V and 4 bases from J, with 9 bases in between. The CDR3, as DNA: TGTGCCAGCAGTTTGTCAGGGAGCACTGAAGCTTTCTTT. As protein: CASSLSGSTEAFF.

On this clonotype: This could be a read error, since a much larger clone is one nucleotide away. V usage is TRBV5-6 and J usage is TRBJ2-1; TRBD2 is a possible D gene (6 bases). This CDR3 has 17 amino acids. V was cut by 3 bases and J by 0 bases, with 16 bases left in between. Germline V gene lookup returns CDR1 SGHDT and CDR2 YYEEEE. CDR3 amino acids: CASSSLGLGSSYNEQFF. In DNA, the CDR3 is TGTGCCAGCAGCTCCCTGGGACTGGGGAGCTCCTACAATGAGCAGTTCTTC.

Details on this clonotype: The CDR3 end shows no conserved phenylalanine or tryptophan, and so a read error is likely. The chain carries TRBV11-3 and TRBJ2-3; D may be TRBD2 (6 bases). Germline CDR1 and CDR2: SGHNT and YENEEA. V was trimmed by 2 bases and J by 5 bases, leaving 20 bases between them. This CDR3 is 17 amino acids long. This chain's CDR3 is CASSLPGTRKGIDTQYV. CDR3 DNA: TGTGCCAGCAGCTTACCCGGGACTCGTAAAGGCATAGATACGCAGTATGTT.

This chain connects TRBV28 to TRBJ2-7; possible D gene TRBD2, 6 bases. CDR3 length: 14 residues. CDR1 is MDHEN, CDR2 SYDVKM, per germline. Trimming left V 7 bases short and J 4 bases short, with 17 bases between. CDR3 region: CASTLAGGIYEQYF. In DNA, the CDR3 is TGTGCCAGCACCCTAGCCGGGGGAATATACGAGCAGTACTTC.

This clonotype appeared once. The missing conserved phenylalanine or tryptophan at the end of this CDR3 makes a read error likely. The genes are TRBV11-2 and TRBJ2-5; 7 bases line up with TRBD2. The V gene's germline CDR1 is SGHAT and CDR2 FQNNGV. The CDR3 runs to 16 residues. CDR3 nucleotides: TGTGCCAGCATCTTAGAGGGTACGACTAGCTATGAGACCCAGTACATC. Protein sequence: CASILEGTTSYETQYI.

With respect to this clonotype: One end of the junction varies from germline; a read error may be responsible. This chain uses TRBV11-1 with TRBJ2-5; D is undetermined. The CDR3 is 12 residues long. Per germline, CDR1 SGHAT and CDR2 FQDESV (reference sequence). CDR3 sequence: CGSSSNLETQYF. Written as DNA, the CDR3 is TGTGGCAGCAGCTCAAACCTGGAGACCCAGTACTTC.

By share, this clonotype ranks as medium-sized. V is TRBV4-1 and J is TRBJ2-2; no clear D. This CDR3 spans 12 amino acids. Germline V gives CDR1 MGHRA, CDR2 YSYEKL. With 11 bases removed from V and 3 bases from J, the gap between germline ends came to 10 bases. Here the CDR3 reads CAGEGDTGELFF. CDR3 nucleotide sequence: TGCGCCGGGGAAGGCGACACCGGGGAGCTGTTTTTT.

This clonotype has ten or more counts. The V call is TRBV5-4, the J call TRBJ2-3, with TRBD2 as a possible D gene (5 bases). Trimming removed 3 bases from V and 2 bases from J, with 13 bases in between. The CDR3 spans 15 residues. Germline CDR1 reads SGHNT; CDR2 reads YYREEE (reference sequence). In DNA form, the CDR3 reads TGTGCCAGCAGCTGGAGGAGCGGTAACACAGATACGCAGTATTTT. It codes for CASSWRSGNTDTQYF.

Of note for this clonotype: The junction differs from germline at one of its ends, possibly a read error. The chain recombines TRBV4-1 with TRBJ2-2; D might be TRBD2 (5 bases). CDR3 length: 16 residues. Germline loops: CDR1 MGHRA, CDR2 YSYEKL. The CDR3 protein is CASSRGLAANTGEPFF. CDR3 DNA sequence: TGCGCCAGCAGCCGAGGGTTGGCAGCCAACACCGGGGAGCCGTTTTTT.

The J gene is TRBJ2-5, the V gene TRBV5-6; possibly TRBD2 for D (6 bases). Per germline, CDR1 SGHDT and CDR2 YYEEEE. The V gene lost 6 bases and the J gene lost 3 bases, with 12 bases spanning the gap. The CDR3 contains 13 residues. DNA for the CDR3: TGTGCCAGCACCGAGAGGACTAAAGAGACCCAGTACTTC. This gives the protein CASTERTKETQYF.

The chain joins TRBV7-3 to TRBJ2-3; 9 bases align to TRBD1. V lost 5 bases to trimming and J lost 3 bases; unmatched junction nucleotides: 6. The germline CDR1 and CDR2 sequences are SGHTA and FQGTGA. The CDR3 consists of 15 residues. The CDR3 coding sequence is TGTGCCAGCAGCCCTACCGGGACAGGGACAGATACGCAGTATTTT. Protein: CASSPTGTGTDTQYF.